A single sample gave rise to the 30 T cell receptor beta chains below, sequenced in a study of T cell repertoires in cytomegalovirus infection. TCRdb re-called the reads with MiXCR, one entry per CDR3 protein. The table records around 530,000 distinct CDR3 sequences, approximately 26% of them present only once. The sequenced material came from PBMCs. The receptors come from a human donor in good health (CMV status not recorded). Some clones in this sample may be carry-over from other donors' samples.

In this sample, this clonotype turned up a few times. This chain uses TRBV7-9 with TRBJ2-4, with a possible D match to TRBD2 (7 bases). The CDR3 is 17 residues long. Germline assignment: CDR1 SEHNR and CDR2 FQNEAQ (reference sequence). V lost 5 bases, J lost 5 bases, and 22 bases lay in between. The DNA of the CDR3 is TGTGCCAGCAGCCCCCCCGGGGGGCGGGAGTTGGAAAACATTCAGTACTTC. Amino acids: CASSPPGGRELENIQYF.

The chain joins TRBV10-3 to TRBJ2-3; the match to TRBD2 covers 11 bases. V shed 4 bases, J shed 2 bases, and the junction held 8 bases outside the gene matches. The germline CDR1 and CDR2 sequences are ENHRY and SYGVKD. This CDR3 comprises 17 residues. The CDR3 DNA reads TGTGCCATCAGTGTGTCGACTAGCGGGGTGAACACAGATACGCAGTATTTT. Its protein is CAISVSTSGVNTDTQYF.

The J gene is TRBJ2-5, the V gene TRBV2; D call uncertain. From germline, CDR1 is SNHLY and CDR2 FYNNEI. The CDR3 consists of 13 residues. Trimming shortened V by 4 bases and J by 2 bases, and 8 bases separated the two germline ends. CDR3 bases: TGTGCCAGCAGTGTTAGGCGGCAAGAGACCCAGTACTTC. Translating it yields CASSVRRQETQYF.

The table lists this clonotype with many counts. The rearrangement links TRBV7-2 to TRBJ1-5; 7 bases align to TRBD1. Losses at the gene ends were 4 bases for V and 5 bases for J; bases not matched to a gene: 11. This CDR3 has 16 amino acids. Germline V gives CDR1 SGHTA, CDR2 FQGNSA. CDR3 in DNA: TGTGCCAGCAGCTCACCCCCCAGGGGGGGCCATCAGCCCCAGCATTTT. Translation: CASSSPPRGGHQPQHF.

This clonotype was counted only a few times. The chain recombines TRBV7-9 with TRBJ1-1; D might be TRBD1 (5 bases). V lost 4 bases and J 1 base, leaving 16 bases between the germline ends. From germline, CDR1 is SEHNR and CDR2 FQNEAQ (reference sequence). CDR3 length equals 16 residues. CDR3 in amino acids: CASSSSRMTENTEAFF. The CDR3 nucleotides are TGTGCCAGCAGCTCCTCTAGGATGACAGAGAACACTGAAGCTTTCTTT.

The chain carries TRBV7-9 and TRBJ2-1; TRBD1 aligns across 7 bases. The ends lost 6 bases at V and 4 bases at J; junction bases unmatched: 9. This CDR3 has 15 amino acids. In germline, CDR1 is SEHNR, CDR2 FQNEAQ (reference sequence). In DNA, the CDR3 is TGTGCCAGCAGTCCTTCCGGGACAGAATACAATGAGCAGTTCTTC. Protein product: CASSPSGTEYNEQFF.

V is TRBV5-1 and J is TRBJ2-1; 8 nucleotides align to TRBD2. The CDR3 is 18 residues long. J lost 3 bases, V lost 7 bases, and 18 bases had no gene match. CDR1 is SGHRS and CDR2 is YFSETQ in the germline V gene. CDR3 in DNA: TGCGCCAGCTCGGGTAAAACAGTAGCGGGACCGATCTACAATGAGCAGTTCTTC. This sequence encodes CASSGKTVAGPIYNEQFF.

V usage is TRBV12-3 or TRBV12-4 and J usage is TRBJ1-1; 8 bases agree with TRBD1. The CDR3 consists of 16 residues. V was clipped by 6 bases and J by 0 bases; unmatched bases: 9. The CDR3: CASRTHRGGLNTEAFF. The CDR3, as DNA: TGTGCCAGCAGGACCCACAGGGGGGGCTTGAACACTGAAGCTTTCTTT.

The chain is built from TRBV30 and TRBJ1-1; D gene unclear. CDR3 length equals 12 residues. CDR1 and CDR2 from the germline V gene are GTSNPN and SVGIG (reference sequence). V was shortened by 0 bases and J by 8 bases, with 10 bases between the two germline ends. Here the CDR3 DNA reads TGTGCCTGGAGTGTACTTGGCAGGGAAGCTTTCTTT. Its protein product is CAWSVLGREAFF. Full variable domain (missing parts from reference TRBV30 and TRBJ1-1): SQTIHQWPATLVQPVGSPLSLECTVEGTSNPNLYWYRQAAGRGLQLLFYSVGIGQISSEVPQNLSASRPQDRQFILSSKKLLLSDSGFYLCAWSVLGREAFFGQGTRLTVV.

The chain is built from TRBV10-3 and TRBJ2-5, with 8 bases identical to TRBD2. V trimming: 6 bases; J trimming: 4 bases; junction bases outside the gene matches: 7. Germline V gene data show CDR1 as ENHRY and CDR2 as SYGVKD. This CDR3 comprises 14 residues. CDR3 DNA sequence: TGTGCCATCAGCGCGGGGGGTACACGAGAGACCCAGTACTTC. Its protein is CAISAGGTRETQYF.

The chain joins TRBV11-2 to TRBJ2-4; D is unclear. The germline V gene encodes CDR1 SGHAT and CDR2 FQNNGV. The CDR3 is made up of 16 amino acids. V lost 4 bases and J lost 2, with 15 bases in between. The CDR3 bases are TGTGCCAGCAGCTCCCATAGTGTGGGTCCCAAAAACATTCAGTACTTC. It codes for CASSSHSVGPKNIQYF.

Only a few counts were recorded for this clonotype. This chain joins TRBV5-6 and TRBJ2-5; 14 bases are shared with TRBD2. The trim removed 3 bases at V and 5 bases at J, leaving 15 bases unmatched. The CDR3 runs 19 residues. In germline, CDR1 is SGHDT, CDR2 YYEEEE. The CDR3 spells CASSSGLAGVRMKRETQYF. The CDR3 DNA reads TGTGCCAGCAGCTCGGGACTAGCGGGAGTCCGGATGAAGCGGGAGACCCAGTACTTC.

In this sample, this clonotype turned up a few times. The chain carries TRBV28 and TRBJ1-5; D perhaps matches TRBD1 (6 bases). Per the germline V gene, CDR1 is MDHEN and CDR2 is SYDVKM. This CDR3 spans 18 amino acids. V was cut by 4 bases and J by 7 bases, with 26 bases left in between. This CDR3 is CASSSLTSQFRGGQPQHF. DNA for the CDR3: TGTGCCAGCAGTTCTCTTACCTCACAATTCAGGGGCGGCCAGCCCCAGCATTTT.

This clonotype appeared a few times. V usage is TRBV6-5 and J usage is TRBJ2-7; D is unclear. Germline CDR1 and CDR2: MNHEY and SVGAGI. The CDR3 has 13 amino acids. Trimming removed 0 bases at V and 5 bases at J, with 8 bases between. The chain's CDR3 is CASSYSNGHEQYV. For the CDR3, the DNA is TGTGCCAGCAGTTACTCGAATGGTCACGAGCAGTACGTC.

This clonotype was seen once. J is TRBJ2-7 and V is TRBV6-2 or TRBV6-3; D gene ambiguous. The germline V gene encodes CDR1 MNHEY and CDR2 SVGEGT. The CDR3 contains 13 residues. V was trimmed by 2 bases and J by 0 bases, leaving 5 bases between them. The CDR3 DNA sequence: TGTGCCAGCAGTTACCAAACCTCCTACGAGCAGTACGTC. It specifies CASSYQTSYEQYV.

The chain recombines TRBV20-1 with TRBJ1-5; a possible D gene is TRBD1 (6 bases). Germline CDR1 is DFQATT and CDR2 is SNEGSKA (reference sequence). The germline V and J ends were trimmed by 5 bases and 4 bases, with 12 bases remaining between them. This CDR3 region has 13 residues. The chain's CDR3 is CSAGGTWNQPQHF. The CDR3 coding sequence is TGCAGTGCTGGGGGGACATGGAATCAGCCCCAGCATTTT.

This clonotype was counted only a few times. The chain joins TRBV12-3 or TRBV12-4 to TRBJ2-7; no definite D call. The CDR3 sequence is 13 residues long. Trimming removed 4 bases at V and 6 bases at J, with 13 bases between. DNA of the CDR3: TGTGCCAGCAGTTCCCTTCTCTATGGCGAGCAGTACGTC. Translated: CASSSLLYGEQYV.

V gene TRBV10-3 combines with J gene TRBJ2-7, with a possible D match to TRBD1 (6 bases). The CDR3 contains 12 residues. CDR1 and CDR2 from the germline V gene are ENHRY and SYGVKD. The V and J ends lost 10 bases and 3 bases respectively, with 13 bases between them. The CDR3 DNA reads TGTGCCACTGGACAGCAAGACTACGAGCAGTACTTC. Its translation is CATGQQDYEQYF.

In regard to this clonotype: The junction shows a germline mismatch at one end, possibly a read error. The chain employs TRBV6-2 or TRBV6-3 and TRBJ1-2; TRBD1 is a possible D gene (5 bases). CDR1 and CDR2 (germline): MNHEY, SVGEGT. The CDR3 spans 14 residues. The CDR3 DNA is TGTGCCAGCGGCTCCGTTCAGGGCTACTATGGCTACAACTTC. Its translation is CASGSVQGYYGYNF.

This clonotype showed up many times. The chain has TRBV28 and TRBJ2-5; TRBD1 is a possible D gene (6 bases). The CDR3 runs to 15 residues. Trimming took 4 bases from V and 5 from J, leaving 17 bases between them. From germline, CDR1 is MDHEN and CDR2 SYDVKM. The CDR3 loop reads CASSSPTGHEETQYF. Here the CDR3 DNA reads TGTGCCAGCAGTTCCCCGACAGGACACGAGGAGACCCAGTACTTC.

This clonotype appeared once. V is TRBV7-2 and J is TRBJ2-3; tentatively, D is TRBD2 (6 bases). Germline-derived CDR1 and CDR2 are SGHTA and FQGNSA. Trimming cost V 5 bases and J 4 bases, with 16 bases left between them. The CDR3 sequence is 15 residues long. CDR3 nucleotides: TGTGCCAGCAGCATTTCTCCCGGGACTGCAGATACGCAGTATTTT. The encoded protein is CASSISPGTADTQYF.

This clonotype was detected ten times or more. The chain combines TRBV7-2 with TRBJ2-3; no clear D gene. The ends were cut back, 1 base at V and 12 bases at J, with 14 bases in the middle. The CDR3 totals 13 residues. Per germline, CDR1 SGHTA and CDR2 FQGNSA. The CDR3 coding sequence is TGTGCCAGCAGCTTAGAGTTCCAAGGCCCTCAGTATTTT. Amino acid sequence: CASSLEFQGPQYF. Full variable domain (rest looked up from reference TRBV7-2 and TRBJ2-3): GAGVSQSPSNKVTEKGKDVELRCDPISGHTALYWYRQSLGQGLEFLIYFQGNSAPDKSGLPSDRFSAERTGGSVSTLTIQRTQQEDSAVYLCASSLEFQGPQYFGPGTRLTVL.

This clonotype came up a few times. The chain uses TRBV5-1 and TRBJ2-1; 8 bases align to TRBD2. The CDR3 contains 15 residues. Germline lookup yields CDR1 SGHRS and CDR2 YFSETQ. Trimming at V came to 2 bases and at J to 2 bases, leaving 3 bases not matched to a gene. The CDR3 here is CASSFSGATYNEQFF. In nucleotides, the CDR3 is TGCGCCAGCAGCTTTAGCGGGGCAACCTACAATGAGCAGTTCTTC. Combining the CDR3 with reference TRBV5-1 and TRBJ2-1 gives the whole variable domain KAGVTQTPRYLIKTRGQQVTLSCSPISGHRSVSWYQQTPGQGLQFLFEYFSETQRNKGNFPGRFSGRQFSNSRSEMNVSTLELGDSALYLCASSFSGATYNEQFFGPGTRLTVL.

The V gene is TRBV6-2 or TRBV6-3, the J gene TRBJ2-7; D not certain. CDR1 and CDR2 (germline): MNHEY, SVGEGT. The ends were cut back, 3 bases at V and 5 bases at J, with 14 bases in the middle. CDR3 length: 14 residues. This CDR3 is CASSYQEIRNEQYF. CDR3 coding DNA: TGTGCCAGCAGTTATCAGGAGATAAGAAACGAGCAGTACTTC.

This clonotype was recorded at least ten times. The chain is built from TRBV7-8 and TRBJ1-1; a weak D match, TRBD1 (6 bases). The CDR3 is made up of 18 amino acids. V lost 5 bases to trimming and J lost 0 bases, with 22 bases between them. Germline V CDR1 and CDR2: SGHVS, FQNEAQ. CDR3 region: CASSLRSINRALNTEAFF. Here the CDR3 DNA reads TGTGCCAGCAGCCTTAGAAGCATCAACAGGGCCTTGAACACTGAAGCTTTCTTT.

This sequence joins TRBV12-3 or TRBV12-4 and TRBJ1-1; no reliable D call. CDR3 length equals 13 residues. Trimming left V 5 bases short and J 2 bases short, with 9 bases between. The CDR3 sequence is CASSTTRNTEAFF. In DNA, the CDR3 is TGTGCCAGCAGTACGACACGAAACACTGAAGCTTTCTTT.

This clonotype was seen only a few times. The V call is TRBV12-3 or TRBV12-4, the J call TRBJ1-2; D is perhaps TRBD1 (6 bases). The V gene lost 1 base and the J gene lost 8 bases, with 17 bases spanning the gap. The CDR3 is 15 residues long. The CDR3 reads CASSLDRTADGGYTF. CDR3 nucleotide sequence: TGTGCCAGCAGTTTAGACAGGACAGCGGATGGCGGCTACACCTTC.

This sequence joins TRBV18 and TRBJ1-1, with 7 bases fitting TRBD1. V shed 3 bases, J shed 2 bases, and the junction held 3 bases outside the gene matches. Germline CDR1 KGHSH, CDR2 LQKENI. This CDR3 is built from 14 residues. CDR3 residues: CASSPGDSNTEAFF. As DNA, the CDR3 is TGTGCCAGCTCACCGGGGGACAGCAACACTGAAGCTTTCTTT.

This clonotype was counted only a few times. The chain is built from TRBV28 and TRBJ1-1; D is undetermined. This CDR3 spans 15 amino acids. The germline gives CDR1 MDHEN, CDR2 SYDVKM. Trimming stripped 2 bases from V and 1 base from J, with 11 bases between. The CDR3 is CASSLQATRNTEAFF. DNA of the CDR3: TGTGCCAGCAGTTTACAGGCAACCAGGAACACTGAAGCTTTCTTT. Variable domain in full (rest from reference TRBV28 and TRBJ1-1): DVKVTQSSRYLVKRTGEKVFLECVQDMDHENMFWYRQDPGLGLRLIYFSYDVKMKEKGDIPEGYSVSREKKERFSLILESASTNQTSMYLCASSLQATRNTEAFFGQGTRLTVV.

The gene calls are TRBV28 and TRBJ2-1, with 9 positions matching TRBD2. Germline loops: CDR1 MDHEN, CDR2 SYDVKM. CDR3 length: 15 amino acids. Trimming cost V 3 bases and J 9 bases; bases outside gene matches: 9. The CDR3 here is CASSFAGGPVGEQFF. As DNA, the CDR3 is TGTGCCAGCAGTTTTGCGGGAGGGCCTGTAGGTGAGCAGTTCTTC.